These T cell receptor beta chains were read from a single sample in a study of CD8 T cells in ankylosing spondylitis. Via MiXCR, TCRdb re-called the 5' RACE reads, giving one row per CDR3 protein. Here the sample spans under 950,000 distinct CDR3 sequences, 15% to 20% being singletons. Sequencing was performed on blood, either unsorted or a sorted T cell fraction (not recorded which). These receptors all stem from a male donor with ankylosing spondylitis. Each CDR3 is given with its conserved first and last residue. A D gene is named only where the DNA matches it firmly. Size tells how often a clone was seen (once, few, many) or the class of an expanded clone, and some rows leave it out.

cdr3_aa cdr3_nt cdr3_length j_call clone_size v_call d_call
CASSFRGSHYEQYF TGTGCCAGCAGTTTTCGGGGCAGCCACTACGAGCAGTACTTC 14 TRBJ2-7 NA TRBV27 NA
CSVWRLAGGKNTGELFF TGCAGTGTCTGGCGGCTAGCGGGGGGGAAGAACACCGGGGAGCTGTTTTTT 17 TRBJ2-2 NA TRBV20-1 TRBD2
CSARFLGALNSPLHF TGCAGTGCTCGATTCCTGGGGGCGCTGAATTCACCCCTCCACTTT 15 TRBJ1-6 few TRBV20-1 NA
CSAGQGLDTGELFF TGCAGCGCCGGACAGGGTCTCGACACCGGGGAGCTGTTTTTT 14 TRBJ2-2 few TRBV29-1 TRBD1
CASSLGTVSYNEQFF TGCGCCAGCAGCTTGGGGACGGTTTCCTACAATGAGCAGTTCTTC 15 TRBJ2-1 many TRBV5-1 NA
CASKPGLAGGPGYNEQFF TGTGCCAGCAAACCGGGACTAGCGGGGGGCCCGGGCTACAATGAGCAGTTCTTC 18 TRBJ2-1 few TRBV11-1 TRBD2
CSAPDYNEQFF TGCAGTGCCCCTGATTACAATGAGCAGTTCTTC 11 TRBJ2-1 many TRBV20-1 NA
CAWSLGQGNTEAFF TGTGCCTGGAGCCTCGGACAGGGGAACACTGAAGCTTTCTTT 14 TRBJ1-1 NA TRBV30 TRBD1
CSADLAGGYEQYF TGCAGTGCAGATCTAGCGGGAGGTTACGAGCAGTACTTC 13 TRBJ2-7 many TRBV20-1 TRBD2
CASSAGIGGGTGSRLVF TGTGCCAGCAGCGCGGGAATCGGTGGGGGGACAGGGAGCAGGTTGGTCTTT 17 TRBJ1-1 few TRBV9 TRBD1
CAIGQAGRLSGNTIYF TGTGCCATCGGCCAAGCAGGCCGTCTCTCTGGAAACACCATATATTTT 16 TRBJ1-3 NA TRBV10-3 NA
CASSWGATQETQYF TGCGCCAGCAGCTGGGGGGCTACTCAAGAGACCCAGTACTTC 14 TRBJ2-5 many TRBV5-1 NA
CASSEQGNYGYTF TGCGCCAGCAGCGAGCAGGGGAACTATGGCTACACCTTC 13 TRBJ1-2 many TRBV5-1 NA
CSATSGGQETQYF TGCAGTGCGACTAGCGGGGGGCAAGAGACCCAGTACTTC 13 TRBJ2-5 few TRBV20-1 TRBD2
CSSGTGFLNEQFF TGCAGCTCCGGGACAGGGTTTTTGAATGAGCAGTTCTTC 13 TRBJ2-1 once TRBV29-1 TRBD1
CASSTPGTEAFF TGTGCCAGTAGTACCCCGGGTACTGAAGCTTTCTTT 12 TRBJ1-1 once TRBV19 NA
CASSSREIPKGEKLFF TGTGCCAGCAGTTCGAGGGAGATCCCGAAGGGTGAAAAACTGTTTTTT 16 TRBJ1-4 NA TRBV6-5 NA
CASSLSYRGDYGYTF TGTGCCAGCAGTCTCTCATACCGGGGCGACTATGGCTACACCTTC 15 TRBJ1-2 NA TRBV12-3/TRBV12-4 NA
CASSLTPGARTEAFF TGTGCCAGCAGCTTAACGCCAGGGGCGAGGACTGAAGCTTTCTTT 15 TRBJ1-1 NA TRBV7-3 NA
CSPRWGTDTQYF TGCAGTCCCCGCTGGGGCACAGATACGCAGTATTTT 12 TRBJ2-3 NA TRBV20-1 NA